These 11 T cell receptor beta chains originate from one sample sequenced in a study of shared clonotypes between healthy human individuals. The table came from immunoSEQ multiplex PCR; TCRdb's copy has only in-frame clones and leaves some out. The data hold 2 million to 3 million clones, with roughly 93% observed a single time. The sequenced sample consisted of naive CD4+ T cells from PBMCs. Subset: CD45RA+ positively selected. These receptors came from a man between 18 and 29 years old in good health. Some clones in this sample may be carry-over from other donors' samples.

The chain couples TRBV9 to TRBJ2-7; TRBD1 matches 7 bases. CDR1 is SGDLS and CDR2 is YYNGEE in the germline V gene. V shed 0 bases and J 6 bases; nucleotides not matched to a gene: 9. The CDR3 spans 15 residues. CDR3 nucleotide sequence: TGTGCCAGCAGCGTAGCGGCAGGGGGATTCTCCGAGCAGTACTTC. Its protein product is CASSVAAGGFSEQYF.

V usage is TRBV18 and J usage is TRBJ2-1; D is possibly TRBD1 or TRBD2 (5 bases each). From germline, CDR1 is KGHSH and CDR2 LQKENI. The V gene lost 2 bases and the J gene lost 5 bases, with 16 bases spanning the gap. This CDR3 region has 16 residues. CDR3 loop: CASSPFYGTSDNEQFF. Here the CDR3 DNA reads TGTGCCAGCTCACCATTTTACGGGACCTCGGACAATGAGCAGTTCTTC.

Details on this clone: Other DNA sequences in the same sample also yield this CDR3. The rearrangement joins TRBV10-1 to TRBJ2-1, with no clear D. The CDR3 is 13 amino acids. CDR1 and CDR2 from the germline V gene are WNHNN and SYGVQD (reference sequence). V was shortened by 3 bases and J by 2 bases, with 5 bases between the two germline ends. The CDR3 DNA reads as TGCGCCAGCAGTGAAGGGACCTACAATGAGCAGTTCTTC. Translated, it gives CASSEGTYNEQFF.

This rearrangement joins TRBV29-1 to TRBJ1-1; TRBD1 agrees at 9 bases. Looked up from germline, CDR1 is SQVTM and CDR2 is ANQGSEA. The CDR3 has 12 residues. After removal of 6 bases from V and 5 bases from J, the junction contained 4 bases not matched to a gene. The CDR3 DNA is TGCAGCGTAAGACAGGGGGGGACTGAAGCTTTCTTT. Protein product: CSVRQGGTEAFF.

This clone was seen only a few times. The chain links TRBV28 to TRBJ1-1, with D hard to call. CDR1 MDHEN and CDR2 SYDVKM come from the germline V gene. This CDR3 has 14 residues. Trimming pared 3 bases from V and 1 base from J, leaving 9 bases between. The CDR3 DNA is TGTGCCAGCAGTTTCATCACCGGGAACACTGAAGCTTTCTTT. Encoded protein: CASSFITGNTEAFF. The whole variable domain, filled in from reference TRBV28 and TRBJ1-1, reads DVKVTQSSRYLVKRTGEKVFLECVQDMDHENMFWYRQDPGLGLRLIYFSYDVKMKEKGDIPEGYSVSREKKERFSLILESASTNQTSMYLCASSFITGNTEAFFGQGTRLTVV.

Notes on this clone: The identical CDR3 is also encoded by other nucleotide sequences in the sample. The chain is built from TRBV20-1 and TRBJ2-1; D is unclear. With 2 bases removed from V and 6 bases from J, the gap between germline ends came to 2 bases. Germline V gene sequence: CDR1 DFQATT, CDR2 SNEGSKA (reference sequence). This CDR3 has 10 residues. The chain's CDR3 is CSARSNEQFF. Written as DNA, the CDR3 is TGCAGTGCTAGAAGCAATGAGCAGTTCTTC.

The V gene is TRBV5-1, the J gene TRBJ2-7, with 9 bases aligning to TRBD1. V lost 3 bases, J lost 3 bases, and 4 bases stayed unmatched. The CDR3 runs to 14 residues. Germline lookup yields CDR1 SGHRS and CDR2 YFSETQ. In DNA, the CDR3 is TGCGCCAGCAGCTCACAGGGGGCCTACTACGAGCAGTACTTC. Protein sequence: CASSSQGAYYEQYF.

Points on this clone: This sample also contains other DNA sequences that code for the same CDR3. The chain links TRBV28 to TRBJ1-5; D not resolved. The CDR3 covers 13 residues. Looked up from germline, CDR1 is MDHEN and CDR2 is SYDVKM. V dropped 5 bases and J dropped 4 bases, with 9 bases sitting between them. Here the CDR3 DNA reads TGTGCCAGCAGTCGGACTCTTAATCAGCCCCAGCATTTT. Protein sequence: CASSRTLNQPQHF.

The V call is TRBV2, the J call TRBJ2-7; D is unclear. V was shortened by 4 bases and J by 3 bases, with 16 bases between the two germline ends. CDR1 and CDR2 (germline): SNHLY, FYNNEI. The CDR3 totals 15 residues. This CDR3 is CASSVSGSFLYEQYF. The CDR3 DNA reads TGTGCCAGCAGTGTGTCGGGCAGTTTCCTCTACGAGCAGTACTTC.

The V gene is TRBV10-3, the J gene TRBJ2-3, with 8 bases lining up with TRBD2. J gave up 0 bases and V 6 bases, and 2 bases lay outside the gene matches. Germline CDR1 is ENHRY and CDR2 is SYGVKD. The CDR3 extends over 14 amino acids. The chain's CDR3 is CAIRLAVSTDTQYF. For the CDR3, the DNA is TGTGCCATCAGACTAGCGGTTAGCACAGATACGCAGTATTTT.

The chain employs TRBV4-2 and TRBJ1-2; D not resolved. Germline lookup yields CDR1 LGHNA and CDR2 YNFKEQ. The CDR3 runs 17 residues. The germline V and J ends were trimmed by 1 base and 0 bases, with 15 bases remaining between them. The CDR3 loop reads CASSQGEVRYSNYGYTF. The CDR3 nucleotides are TGTGCCAGCAGCCAAGGTGAGGTGCGGTATTCTAACTATGGCTACACCTTC.